The 10 T cell receptor beta chains presented below share a single source sample, sequenced in a study of spatial heterogeneity in lung cancer. Study observations and caveats: Higher tumor mutation counts went along with higher counts of expanded intratumoral alpha and beta TCRs.

The antigens for these receptors are not known. TCRdb re-derived calls from the 5' RACE reads in MiXCR, one entry per CDR3 protein. The sample has approximately 9,400 distinct CDR3 sequences; approximately 10% are singletons. As for time point: sample taken at primary tumor resection. The source was lung tumor tissue, collected at surgery. The receptors originated from a female donor with early-stage non-small cell lung cancer.

This clonotype was seen at least ten times. The J gene is TRBJ2-3, the V gene TRBV6-2 or TRBV6-3; 11 bases agree with TRBD2. CDR1 is MNHEY, CDR2 SVGEGT, per germline. The CDR3 is made up of 21 amino acids. V shed 5 bases and J 0 bases; nucleotides not matched to a gene: 19. In DNA form, the CDR3 reads TGTGCCAGCAGTGTCCGGTACGAGATGTGGACTAGCGGGCCTAGCACAGATACGCAGTATTTT. Protein product: CASSVRYEMWTSGPSTDTQYF.

The chain uses TRBV2 and TRBJ2-5; TRBD1 might be the D (6 bases). The V end was cut by 8 bases, the J end by 2 bases, with 15 bases between. The V gene's germline CDR1 is SNHLY and CDR2 FYNNEI. The CDR3 is 14 residues long. CDR3 DNA: TGTGCCAGCGTATTACAGGGATTACAAGAGACCCAGTACTTC. The encoded protein is CASVLQGLQETQYF. Based on the CDR3 plus reference TRBV2 and TRBJ2-5, the full variable domain is EPEVTQTPSHQVTQMGQEVILRCVPISNHLYFYWYRQILGQKVEFLVSFYNNEISEKSEIFDDQFSVERPDGSNFTLKIRSTKLEDSAMYFCASVLQGLQETQYFGPGTRLLVL.

In its sample, this clonotype ranks as medium-sized (0.01 to 0.1%). V is TRBV6-5 and J is TRBJ2-1; the match to TRBD2 covers 8 bases. V trimming: 6 bases; J trimming: 3 bases; junction bases outside the gene matches: 7. The CDR3 consists of 15 residues. The germline V gene has CDR1 MNHEY and CDR2 SVGAGI. DNA of the CDR3: TGTGCCAGCAGCCAAGGGGGACTAGTCTACAATGAGCAGTTCTTC. Its translation: CASSQGGLVYNEQFF.

At least ten counts were recorded for this clonotype. The chain carries TRBV6-5 and TRBJ2-1; 9 bases map to TRBD2. Germline values: CDR1 MNHEY, CDR2 SVGAGI. The trim removed 4 bases at V and 2 bases at J, leaving 6 bases unmatched. This CDR3 is built from 16 residues. The CDR3, as DNA: TGTGCCAGCAGTTCGGGCGGGGGGGCTCCCTACAATGAGCAGTTCTTC. It specifies CASSSGGGAPYNEQFF.

The sample holds many counts of this clonotype. J is TRBJ1-4 and V is TRBV5-5; D is ambiguous. CDR3 length: 14 residues. From germline, CDR1 is SGHKS and CDR2 YYEKEE (reference sequence). The germline V and J ends were trimmed by 0 bases and 3 bases, with 6 bases remaining between them. CDR3 nucleotides: TGTGCCAGCAGCTTGGAGTCTTCTAATGAAAAACTGTTTTTT. It translates to CASSLESSNEKLFF.

This clonotype was seen repeatedly, ten times or more. The chain carries TRBV20-1 and TRBJ2-5; tentative D call: TRBD2 (6 bases). The CDR3 length is 13 residues. Germline CDR1 DFQATT, CDR2 SNEGSKA (reference sequence). Between the trimmed V and J ends, which lost 5 bases and 2 bases, there was a span of 12 bases. CDR3 DNA sequence: TGCAGTGCTTACCGGGACTCTCAAGAGACCCAGTACTTC. Residues: CSAYRDSQETQYF.

The chain couples TRBV4-2 to TRBJ2-5; D unresolved. In germline, CDR1 is LGHNA, CDR2 YNFKEQ. Deletions cut 1 base from V and 2 bases from J, with 5 bases between. The CDR3 length is 13 residues. CDR3 protein: CASSQGFQETQYF. CDR3 in DNA: TGTGCCAGCAGCCAAGGGTTTCAAGAGACCCAGTACTTC.

This clonotype was counted many times. The chain couples TRBV6-1 to TRBJ2-3, with 10 bases lining up with TRBD2. CDR3 length: 14 residues. The V gene's germline CDR1 is MNHNS and CDR2 SASEGT. V lost 5 bases to trimming and J lost 4 bases; unmatched junction nucleotides: 3. CDR3 region: CASSRSGGADTQYF. DNA for the CDR3: TGTGCCAGCAGTAGGAGCGGGGGGGCAGATACGCAGTATTTT.

This clonotype was detected ten times or more. The chain joins TRBV29-1 to TRBJ2-7; 9 bases are shared with TRBD1. After removal of 6 bases from V and 4 bases from J, the junction contained 7 bases not matched to a gene. Germline V gene lookup returns CDR1 SQVTM and CDR2 ANQGSEA. This CDR3 has 13 residues. DNA for the CDR3: TGCAGCGTGGCCGGGACAGGGAGGTACGAGCAGTACTTC. Translating it yields CSVAGTGRYEQYF.

This clonotype was recorded at least ten times. The chain employs TRBV20-1 and TRBJ1-6, with 7 bases lining up with TRBD1. There are 13 residues in the CDR3. CDR1 is DFQATT and CDR2 is SNEGSKA in the germline V gene (reference sequence). The J segment lost 8 bases and the V segment lost 6 bases, leaving 7 bases of the junction unmatched. In DNA form, the CDR3 reads TGCAGTGCAAGGGACAGCGAGGATTCACCCCTCCACTTT. Protein sequence: CSARDSEDSPLHF.